Below are 19 T cell receptor beta chains sequenced from a single sample in a study of cytomegalovirus exposure and HLA in healthy donors. The PCR used 60 Vbeta and 13 Jbeta primers. Profiling relied on immunoSEQ multiplex PCR, and the TCRdb table lists in-frame clones only, not all of them. Altogether about 160,000 clones are present, roughly 80% being singletons, with the ten largest covering 7% to 9.5%. Sequenced: PBMCs. The receptors shown here come from a male donor in good health and CMV-seropositive.

J is TRBJ2-7 and V is TRBV6-1; 8 bases line up with TRBD1. Germline V gene lookup returns CDR1 MNHNS and CDR2 SASEGT. The junction had 11 bases not matched to a gene; V was cut back by 7 bases and J by 3 bases. CDR3 length equals 15 residues. The CDR3 nucleotides read TGTGCCAGCATCCGGACAGGGTTATCCCTCTACGAGCAGTACTTC. Its translation is CASIRTGLSLYEQYF.

In this sample, this clone turned up once. V usage is TRBV2 and J usage is TRBJ2-2, with D perhaps TRBD1 (5 bases). The CDR3 totals 14 residues. Trimming stripped 6 bases from V and 1 base from J, with 9 bases between. Germline V gene lookup returns CDR1 SNHLY and CDR2 FYNNEI. This chain's CDR3 is CASRPTGNTGELFF. CDR3 nucleotides: TGTGCCAGCAGGCCTACAGGGAACACCGGGGAGCTGTTTTTT.

The rearrangement joins TRBV9 to TRBJ1-1, with a weak D call TRBD1 (6 bases). This CDR3 spans 14 amino acids. Germline V lookup: CDR1 SGDLS, CDR2 YYNGEE. Trimming took off 3 bases at V and 1 base at J, with 10 bases between the two ends. As DNA, the CDR3 is TGTGCCAGCAGCGAAACAGGGAGGAACACTGAAGCTTTCTTT. Encoded protein: CASSETGRNTEAFF.

This clone was observed a handful of times. At the DNA level, this CDR3 is encoded by other sequences in the same sample as well. The chain has TRBV7-2 and TRBJ2-7; TRBD1 agrees at 7 bases. The CDR3 spans 16 residues. Looked up from germline, CDR1 is SGHTA and CDR2 is FQGNSA. The ends lost 5 bases at V and 1 base at J; junction bases unmatched: 11. CDR3 in DNA: TGTGCCAGCAGCGAACGGACAGGAACCCTTTCCTACGAGCAGTACTTC. It specifies CASSERTGTLSYEQYF.

V is TRBV4-3 and J is TRBJ2-1, with 9 bases matching TRBD2. CDR1 and CDR2 from the germline V gene are LGHNA and YSLEER. The V gene end was trimmed by 4 bases and the J gene end by 6 bases; junction bases not matched to a gene: 13. The CDR3 length is 17 residues. DNA of the CDR3: TGCGCCAGCAGCCTAATCTCGGGGGGAGCGGGAGGCAATGAGCAGTTCTTC. This gives the protein CASSLISGGAGGNEQFF.

This chain joins TRBV2 and TRBJ1-5; a weak D match, TRBD1 (5 bases). CDR3 size: 15 residues. V was clipped by 4 bases and J by 1 base, with 11 bases between them. Germline values: CDR1 SNHLY, CDR2 FYNNEI. Here the CDR3 reads CASSVGGISNQPQHF. CDR3 bases: TGTGCCAGCAGTGTCGGGGGGATAAGCAATCAGCCCCAGCATTTT.

CDR3 sequence (DNA): TGTGCCAGCAGCGTAGAAGGAGTAGGAGAGACCCAGTACTTC. Its translation: CASSVEGVGETQYF. The chain has TRBV9 and TRBJ2-5; the D is unclear. CDR1 SGDLS and CDR2 YYNGEE come from the germline V gene. The CDR3 loop spans 14 amino acids. Deletions cut 0 bases from V and 4 bases from J, with 10 bases between.

This chain connects TRBV4-1 to TRBJ2-3, with TRBD1 matching 7 bases. The germline V gene encodes CDR1 MGHRA and CDR2 YSYEKL. Trimming at V came to 3 bases and at J to 2 bases, leaving 2 bases not matched to a gene. CDR3 length: 14 residues. The CDR3 coding sequence is TGCGCCAGCAGCCAGACAGGGAACACAGATACGCAGTATTTT. Its translation is CASSQTGNTDTQYF.

The chain employs TRBV7-9 and TRBJ2-2; D is perhaps TRBD2 (5 bases). The CDR3 has 16 amino acids. Germline V gene lookup returns CDR1 SEHNR and CDR2 FQNEAQ (reference sequence). V was trimmed by 2 bases and J by 3 bases, leaving 13 bases between them. The CDR3 sequence is CASSLLRGLDTGELFF. CDR3 nucleotide sequence: TGTGCCAGCAGCTTACTCCGCGGGTTAGACACCGGGGAGCTGTTTTTT.

This chain uses TRBV5-6 with TRBJ1-4, with D hard to call. The V end was cut by 0 bases, the J end by 0 bases, with 12 bases between. Germline V CDR1 and CDR2: SGHDT, YYEEEE. The CDR3 has 17 residues. Written as DNA, the CDR3 is TGTGCCAGCAGCTTGGTTGGTTTGGAGGCAACTAATGAAAAACTGTTTTTT. Residues: CASSLVGLEATNEKLFF.

There are a few counts of this clone. The rearrangement uses TRBV18 and TRBJ1-4; 10 bases match TRBD1. The CDR3 has 17 amino acids. Germline values: CDR1 KGHSH, CDR2 LQKENI. The V and J ends lost 2 bases and 7 bases, in that order; junction bases with no gene match: 10. The CDR3 bases are TGTGCCAGCTCACCAGGTTTATCCGGGACAGGGGTTGAAAAACTGTTTTTT. Residues: CASSPGLSGTGVEKLFF.

The chain is built from TRBV7-8 and TRBJ1-2; no reliable D call. Germline loops: CDR1 SGHVS, CDR2 FQNEAQ. Trimming took 4 bases from V and 8 from J, leaving 14 bases between them. This CDR3 contains 13 residues. As DNA, the CDR3 is TGTGCCAGCAGCTCCACTAGGGTAGTAGGCTACACCTTC. It codes for CASSSTRVVGYTF.

This chain connects TRBV6-5 to TRBJ2-7, with TRBD1 as a possible D gene (6 bases). Germline V gene lookup returns CDR1 MNHEY and CDR2 SVGAGI. The CDR3 runs to 14 residues. V dropped 6 bases and J dropped 0 bases, with 12 bases sitting between them. CDR3: CASRPTGRSYEQYF. The CDR3 nucleotides read TGTGCCAGCAGACCGACAGGACGCTCCTACGAGCAGTACTTC.

V gene TRBV7-9 combines with J gene TRBJ1-2; D unresolved. Germline-derived CDR1 and CDR2 are SEHNR and FQNEAQ (reference sequence). This CDR3 spans 12 amino acids. Trimming stripped 5 bases from V and 4 bases from J, with 8 bases between. CDR3 DNA: TGTGCCAGCAGCCGTGAGTCCTATGGCTACACCTTC. Protein product: CASSRESYGYTF.

The chain couples TRBV7-2 to TRBJ1-3, with D unclear. Germline CDR1 and CDR2: SGHTA and FQGNSA. The CDR3 runs to 15 residues. V shed 5 bases and J shed 0 bases, with 11 bases lying between them. CDR3 DNA: TGTGCCAGCAGCCCGACTCGAGCCTCTGGAAACACCATATATTTT. Translation gives CASSPTRASGNTIYF.

The V gene is TRBV7-2, the J gene TRBJ2-3, with D unresolved. V dropped 5 bases and J dropped 2 bases, with 5 bases sitting between them. This CDR3 is 12 amino acids long. Germline CDR1 reads SGHTA; CDR2 reads FQGNSA. The CDR3, as DNA: TGTGCCAGCAGCCCAAACACAGATACGCAGTATTTT. Translation gives CASSPNTDTQYF. The full variable domain, its missing parts supplied by reference TRBV7-2 and TRBJ2-3, is GAGVSQSPSNKVTEKGKDVELRCDPISGHTALYWYRQSLGQGLEFLIYFQGNSAPDKSGLPSDRFSAERTGGSVSTLTIQRTQQEDSAVYLCASSPNTDTQYFGPGTRLTVL.

The chain joins TRBV7-2 to TRBJ1-5; 7 bases align to TRBD1. CDR3 length equals 14 residues. Germline V gene sequence: CDR1 SGHTA, CDR2 FQGNSA. Trimming cost V 4 bases and J 4 bases; bases outside gene matches: 4. For the CDR3, the DNA is TGTGCCAGCAGCTCCACAGGGGTAAATCAGCCCCAGCATTTT. This gives the protein CASSSTGVNQPQHF.

This sequence joins TRBV5-1 and TRBJ2-3, with 9 bases lining up with TRBD1. The length of the CDR3 is 14 residues. The V gene's germline CDR1 is SGHRS and CDR2 YFSETQ. Germline trimming cut 4 bases from V and 6 bases from J; bases unmatched to any gene: 6. CDR3 sequence: CASSETGGSDTQYF. The CDR3 region has the DNA TGCGCCAGCAGCGAGACAGGGGGATCGGATACGCAGTATTTT.

The V and J genes are TRBV19 and TRBJ2-2; 9 nucleotides agree with TRBD2. The V and J ends lost 3 bases and 5 bases, in that order; junction bases with no gene match: 4. CDR3 length: 15 amino acids. Looked up from germline, CDR1 is LNHDA and CDR2 is SQIVND (reference sequence). CDR3 in amino acids: CASSILAGTTGELFF. CDR3 nucleotides: TGTGCCAGTAGTATCCTAGCGGGAACTACCGGGGAGCTGTTTTTT.